What follows describes a single T cell receptor (beta chain). The entry originates in a study of T-cell reconstitution after alpha-beta-depleted transplantation in children. For TCRbeta, the library was prepared with unique molecular identifiers. TCRdb independently ran MiXCR on the PCR reads; one entry per CDR3 protein. The table records some 520,000 distinct CDR3 sequences, approximately 30% of them present only once. Looked up from germline, CDR1 is LNHNV and CDR2 is YYDKDF (reference sequence). Trimming left V 0 bases short and J 1 base short, with 10 bases between. This CDR3 comprises 15 residues.

J is TRBJ2-7 and V is TRBV15; D is ambiguous. The TCR comes from a human donor who donated a stem cell graft to a child with aplastic anemia. This specimen was PBMCs from the stem cell graft donor, taken from the stem cell graft. CDR3 sequence reads: CATSREKVISYEQYF. CDR3 DNA sequence: TGTGCCACCAGCAGAGAAAAGGTTATTTCCTACGAGCAGTACTTC.